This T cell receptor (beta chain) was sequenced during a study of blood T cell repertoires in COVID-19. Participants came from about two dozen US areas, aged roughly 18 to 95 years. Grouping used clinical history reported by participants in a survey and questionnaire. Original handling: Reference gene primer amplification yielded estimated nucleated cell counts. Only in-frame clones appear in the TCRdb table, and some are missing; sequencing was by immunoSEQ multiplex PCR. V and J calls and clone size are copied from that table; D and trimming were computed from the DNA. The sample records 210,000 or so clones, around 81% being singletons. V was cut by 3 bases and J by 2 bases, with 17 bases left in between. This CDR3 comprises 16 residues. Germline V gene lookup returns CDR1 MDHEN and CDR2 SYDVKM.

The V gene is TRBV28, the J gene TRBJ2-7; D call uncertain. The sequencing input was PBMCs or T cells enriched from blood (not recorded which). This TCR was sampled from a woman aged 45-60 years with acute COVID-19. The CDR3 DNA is TGTGCCAGCAGTTTTTCGCGGAATACCCTGGCCTACGAGCAGTACTTC. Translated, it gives CASSFSRNTLAYEQYF.